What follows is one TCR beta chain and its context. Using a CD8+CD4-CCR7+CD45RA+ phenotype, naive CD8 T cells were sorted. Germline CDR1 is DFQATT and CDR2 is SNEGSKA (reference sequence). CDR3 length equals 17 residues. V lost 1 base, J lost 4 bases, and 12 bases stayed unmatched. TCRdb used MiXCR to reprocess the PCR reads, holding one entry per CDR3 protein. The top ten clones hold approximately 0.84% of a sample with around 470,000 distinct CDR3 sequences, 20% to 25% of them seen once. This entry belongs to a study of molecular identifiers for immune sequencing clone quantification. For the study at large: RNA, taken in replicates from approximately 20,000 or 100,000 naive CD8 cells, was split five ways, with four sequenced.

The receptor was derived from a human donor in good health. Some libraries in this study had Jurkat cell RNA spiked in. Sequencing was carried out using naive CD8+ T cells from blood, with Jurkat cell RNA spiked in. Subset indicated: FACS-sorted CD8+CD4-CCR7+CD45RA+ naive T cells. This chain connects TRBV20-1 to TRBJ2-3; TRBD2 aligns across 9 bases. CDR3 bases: TGCAGTGCTAGAGTAGGCGATAGCGGGAGTCGGGCAGATACGCAGTATTTT. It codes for CSARVGDSGSRADTQYF.